The 13 T cell receptor beta chains presented below share a single source sample, sequenced in a study of cytomegalovirus exposure and HLA in healthy donors. The PCR ran on 60 Vbeta and 13 Jbeta primers. Some clones are missing from TCRdb's copy, which holds only in-frame ones; the method was immunoSEQ multiplex PCR. Of around 130,000 clones in the sample, 70% to 90% were seen once. The sequenced material came from PBMCs. Receptor source: a boy under 18 in good health and CMV-seronegative.

This chain joins TRBV20-1 and TRBJ1-4; tentative D call: TRBD1 (6 bases). Trimming took off 6 bases at V and 8 bases at J, with 10 bases between the two ends. CDR3 length equals 11 residues. CDR1 and CDR2 (germline): DFQATT, SNEGSKA (reference sequence). CDR3 nucleotide sequence: TGCAGTGCGGAGAGGGGGGAAAAACTGTTTTTT. Protein: CSAERGEKLFF.

The chain recombines TRBV7-2 with TRBJ2-2, with no clear D. V lost 7 bases, J lost 2 bases, and 8 bases lay in between. The germline V gene has CDR1 SGHTA and CDR2 FQGNSA. The CDR3 length is 13 residues. CDR3 region: CASNSANTGELFF. The CDR3 nucleotides read TGTGCCAGCAACAGTGCTAACACCGGGGAGCTGTTTTTT.

V is TRBV7-9 and J is TRBJ2-5; the D gene is possibly TRBD1 (6 bases). Germline assignment: CDR1 SEHNR and CDR2 FQNEAQ (reference sequence). Trimming took off 0 bases at V and 1 base at J, with 6 bases between the two ends. This CDR3 spans 14 amino acids. CDR3 loop: CASSLAGAQETQYF. As DNA, the CDR3 is TGTGCCAGCAGCTTAGCGGGGGCCCAAGAGACCCAGTACTTC.

This chain connects TRBV6-5 to TRBJ2-1; 11 nucleotides align to TRBD2. This CDR3 has 15 residues. Looked up from germline, CDR1 is MNHEY and CDR2 is SVGAGI. With 5 bases clipped from V and 7 bases from J, the junction kept 7 bases outside the gene matches. The CDR3 protein is CASSMGLAVANEQFF. CDR3 DNA: TGTGCCAGCAGTATGGGACTAGCGGTCGCTAATGAGCAGTTCTTC.

The chain has TRBV5-5 and TRBJ1-1, with D possibly matching TRBD1 (6 bases). Germline V gene sequence: CDR1 SGHKS, CDR2 YYEKEE (reference sequence). CDR3 size: 15 residues. The germline V and J ends were trimmed by 2 bases and 3 bases, with 14 bases remaining between them. The CDR3 loop is CASSLYTGMDTEAFF. CDR3 bases: TGTGCCAGCAGCTTATACACAGGGATGGACACTGAAGCTTTCTTT.

This sequence joins TRBV27 and TRBJ1-1; no definite D call. Germline CDR1 reads MNHEY; CDR2 reads SMNVEV (reference sequence). Trimming removed 5 bases at V and 5 bases at J, with 12 bases between. The CDR3 consists of 13 residues. The CDR3 DNA sequence: TGTGCCAGCAGTCTTCGACTAGGGACTGAAGCTTTCTTT. Translation: CASSLRLGTEAFF.

The chain joins TRBV6-5 to TRBJ2-2; TRBD2 matches 9 bases. This CDR3 contains 14 residues. Trimming cost V 6 bases and J 6 bases; bases outside gene matches: 5. In germline, CDR1 is MNHEY, CDR2 SVGAGI. CDR3 amino acids: CASRLAGVSGELFF. CDR3 nucleotide sequence: TGTGCCAGCAGGTTAGCGGGAGTATCCGGGGAGCTGTTTTTT.

This rearrangement joins TRBV19 to TRBJ1-5; 7 bases are a match to TRBD1. Germline CDR1 reads LNHDA; CDR2 reads SQIVND (reference sequence). The J segment lost 2 bases and the V segment lost 5 bases, leaving 6 bases of the junction unmatched. CDR3 length: 15 residues. DNA for the CDR3: TGTGCCAGTAGTGGACAGGATTTGGGCAATCAGCCCCAGCATTTT. Protein: CASSGQDLGNQPQHF.

The chain joins TRBV30 to TRBJ2-1; 12 nucleotides line up with TRBD2. The CDR3 consists of 15 residues. Germline V gives CDR1 GTSNPN, CDR2 SVGIG (reference sequence). J gave up 7 bases and V 0 bases, and 4 bases lay outside the gene matches. The CDR3 loop is CAWSVLLAGGNEQFF. CDR3 DNA sequence: TGTGCCTGGAGTGTACTACTAGCGGGAGGTAATGAGCAGTTCTTC. Drawing the rest from reference TRBV30 and TRBJ2-1, the complete variable domain is SQTIHQWPATLVQPVGSPLSLECTVEGTSNPNLYWYRQAAGRGLQLLFYSVGIGQISSEVPQNLSASRPQDRQFILSSKKLLLSDSGFYLCAWSVLLAGGNEQFFGPGTRLTVL.

The V and J genes are TRBV30 and TRBJ2-7; TRBD2 aligns across 10 bases. The CDR3 is made up of 15 amino acids. The germline CDR1 and CDR2 sequences are GTSNPN and SVGIG (reference sequence). Trimming cost V 2 bases and J 4 bases; bases outside gene matches: 8. Here the CDR3 DNA reads TGTGCCTGGAGTCCTTCTAGCGGGAGTCCTTACGAGCAGTACTTC. Translation gives CAWSPSSGSPYEQYF.

The chain carries TRBV19 and TRBJ2-7; the match to TRBD2 covers 13 bases. In germline, CDR1 is LNHDA, CDR2 SQIVND (reference sequence). Trimming took 3 bases from V and 7 from J; bases not matched to a gene: 6. CDR3 length: 15 residues. The DNA of the CDR3 is TGTGCCAGTAGTATCACTAGCGGGGGGGCGCGGGAGCAGTACTTC. Its protein product is CASSITSGGAREQYF.

V and J are TRBV7-9 and TRBJ2-3; 11 bases match TRBD2. V was clipped by 5 bases and J by 3 bases; unmatched bases: 4. The CDR3 consists of 15 residues. Germline CDR1 reads SEHNR; CDR2 reads FQNEAQ (reference sequence). The DNA of the CDR3 is TGTGCCAGCAGCAAGTGGACTAGCGGGACAGATACGCAGTATTTT. It is translated as CASSKWTSGTDTQYF.

CDR3 region: CASSIDRKTNYGYTF. CDR3 nucleotide sequence: TGTGCCAGTAGTATAGACAGGAAGACTAACTATGGCTACACCTTC. The rearrangement uses TRBV19 and TRBJ1-2, with no clear D. Germline V gives CDR1 LNHDA, CDR2 SQIVND (reference sequence). With 0 bases removed from V and 0 bases from J, the gap between germline ends came to 8 bases. The CDR3 sequence is 15 residues long.